This TCR beta chain derives from a study of T cell responses to AZD1222 COVID-19 vaccine. General observations from the study: Spike-specific TCR breadth and depth went up after people got two AZD1222 doses.

Method: immunoSEQ multiplex PCR; TCRdb's copy keeps in-frame clones and lacks some. The sample carries about 150,000 clones, 92% recorded once. On this clone itself: What it binds is unknown.

V shed 7 bases and J 4 bases; nucleotides not matched to a gene: 8. Germline CDR1 and CDR2: SNHLY and FYNNEI. This CDR3 has 14 residues. This receptor was obtained from an adult who received the AZD1222 COVID-19 vaccine. This chain links TRBV2 with TRBJ2-7; 9 nucleotides agree with TRBD2. This sample comprised peripheral blood, obtained 28 days after the second AZD1222 dose. CDR3 amino acids: CASIWSGRTYEQYF. For the CDR3, the DNA is TGTGCCAGCATATGGAGCGGGAGGACTTACGAGCAGTACTTC. The entire variable domain, with the rest obtained from reference TRBV2 and TRBJ2-7, is as follows: EPEVTQTPSHQVTQMGQEVILRCVPISNHLYFYWYRQILGQKVEFLVSFYNNEISEKSEIFDDQFSVERPDGSNFTLKIRSTKLEDSAMYFCASIWSGRTYEQYFGPGTRLTVT.